The 3 T cell receptor beta chains listed next were all sequenced from one sample in a study of T cells expressing NK-cell markers (dated by TCRdb to the early 2020s). The library came from 5' RACE. The run used an Illumina HiSeq 2000. After the reads were reprocessed by TCRdb, one entry was made per CDR3 protein sequence, with no DNA. This sample's table carries over 150,000 distinct CDR3 sequences. The top ten clonotypes cover just over 20% of the sample. The sequencing sample was made of blood T cells: a sorted CD56 or NKG2C T cell subset, CD4+ or CD8+ T cells, or bulk PBMC T cells (not recorded which). Every receptor here comes from a man aged 18-75 years in good health.

The rearrangement links TRBV2 to TRBJ2-7; there is no DNA to check the TCRdb D call of TRBD1. Germline V gene data show CDR1 as SNHLY and CDR2 as FYNNEI. The CDR3 loop spans 14 amino acids. The CDR3 region is CASSSDREIYEQYF. Full variable domain (outside the CDR3, taken from reference TRBV2 and TRBJ2-7): EPEVTQTPSHQVTQMGQEVILRCVPISNHLYFYWYRQILGQKVEFLVSFYNNEISEKSEIFDDQFSVERPDGSNFTLKIRSTKLEDSAMYFCASSSDREIYEQYFGPGTRLTVT.

The rearrangement uses TRBV27 and TRBJ2-2; TCRdb's D call of TRBD1 is untestable without DNA. This CDR3 contains 15 residues. The germline V gene has CDR1 MNHEY and CDR2 SMNVEV (reference sequence). The CDR3 loop is CASFLGTGGPGELFF.

The chain combines TRBV27 with TRBJ1-2; TCRdb's D gene call, TRBD1, goes unchecked for lack of DNA. The CDR3 contains 16 residues. Germline CDR1 MNHEY, CDR2 SMNVEV (reference sequence). The CDR3 sequence: CASSSSEWGARRGYTF.